What follows is one TCR beta chain and its context. Assay used: immunoSEQ multiplex PCR; TCRdb lists only in-frame clones, some missing. The data contain roughly 1,800,000 clones, roughly 95% of them singletons. The sample belongs to a study of shared clonotypes between healthy human individuals. Study-level background: Each donor's CD4 naive and CD4 memory cells filled three plates apiece, CD8 naive two, and CD8 memory one.

Naivety among CD8 cells was defined by CD45RO negativity and positive CCR7 selection, thereby excluding terminally differentiated effector memory CD45RA+ cells. The CDR3 has 16 amino acids. Germline V gene data show CDR1 as SGHVS and CDR2 as FNYEAQ. The V segment lost 4 bases and the J segment 4 bases; nucleotides outside the gene matches: 9. The source material was naive CD8+ T cells sorted from blood. The chain is built from TRBV7-6 and TRBJ1-1; 10 bases line up with TRBD1. The TCR comes from a man aged 18 to 30 in good health. The CDR3 DNA is TGTGCCAGCAGCTCCGGACAGGGGGTTGAGGGCACTGAAGCTTTCTTT. Protein: CASSSGQGVEGTEAFF.